The rows below give T cell receptor beta chains drawn from one sample of a study of OX40 agonist ivuxolimab in advanced cancers. The data were produced by immunoSEQ multiplex PCR, yet TCRdb's version contains in-frame clones alone and is incomplete. This table has roughly 100,000 clones, roughly 90% appearing once. The material was CD4+ or CD8+ T cells sorted from blood, obtained in a trial of the OX40 agonist ivuxolimab. These receptors all come from an adult with an advanced solid tumor such as melanoma, head and neck, liver or kidney cancer. Both conserved end residues are part of each CDR3. The D gene is left open where the match is weak. Not every row has a clone size; where given, it reads once, few, many or a size class.

j_call: TRBJ2-5; v_call: TRBV27; clone_size: -; d_call: -; cdr3_nt: TGTGCCAGCAGTTTGAGGGGAAGGGAGACCCAGTACTTC; cdr3_aa: CASSLRGRETQYF
j_call: TRBJ2-6; v_call: TRBV28; clone_size: -; d_call: -; cdr3_nt: TGTGCCAGCACCCAGGGTGCCGGGGCCAACGTCCTGACTTTC; cdr3_aa: CASTQGAGANVLTF
j_call: TRBJ2-3; v_call: TRBV28; clone_size: -; d_call: -; cdr3_nt: TGTGCCAGCAACAAACAGGGAAATACGCAGTATTTT; cdr3_aa: CASNKQGNTQYF
j_call: TRBJ2-7; v_call: TRBV29-1; clone_size: once; d_call: -; cdr3_nt: TGCAGCGTTCGCGGGGGCCCCTACGAGCAGTACTTC; cdr3_aa: CSVRGGPYEQYF
j_call: TRBJ1-4; v_call: TRBV21-1; clone_size: -; d_call: -; cdr3_nt: TGTGCCAGCAGCACGACTAAACAGGGAGTTAGGGAAAAACTGTTTTTT; cdr3_aa: CASSTTKQGVREKLFF
j_call: TRBJ2-5; v_call: TRBV2; clone_size: -; d_call: -; cdr3_nt: TGTGCCAGCAGTGAAATAGAGGTAAGACCTGGACCTGGGGAGACCCAGTACTTC; cdr3_aa: CASSEIEVRPGPGETQYF
j_call: TRBJ1-5; v_call: TRBV7-2; clone_size: -; d_call: -; cdr3_nt: TGTGCCAGCAGCTTACAATACGGGGAGGGCCAGCCCCAGCATTTT; cdr3_aa: CASSLQYGEGQPQHF
j_call: TRBJ2-6; v_call: TRBV27; clone_size: -; d_call: -; cdr3_nt: TGTGCCAGCAGTTTATCGGATTATTCTGGGGCCAACGTCCTGACTTTC; cdr3_aa: CASSLSDYSGANVLTF
j_call: TRBJ2-6; v_call: TRBV5-6; clone_size: -; d_call: -; cdr3_nt: TGTGCCAGCAGCCTTTACAGGTCTGGGGCCAACGTCCTGACTTTC; cdr3_aa: CASSLYRSGANVLTF
j_call: TRBJ2-5; v_call: TRBV6-5; clone_size: -; d_call: -; cdr3_nt: TGTGCCAGCAGTTACTCGTACGGGCGGGAGACCCAGTACTTC; cdr3_aa: CASSYSYGRETQYF
j_call: TRBJ2-7; v_call: TRBV5-6; clone_size: -; d_call: TRBD1; cdr3_nt: TGTGCCAGCAGCTTCCGGGACAGGGACTCCTACGAGCAGTACTTC; cdr3_aa: CASSFRDRDSYEQYF
j_call: TRBJ2-1; v_call: TRBV6-4; clone_size: -; d_call: TRBD1; cdr3_nt: TGTGCCAGCAGTCCACAGGGGGCTAACAATGAGCAGTTCTTC; cdr3_aa: CASSPQGANNEQFF
j_call: TRBJ2-5; v_call: TRBV7-2; clone_size: -; d_call: -; cdr3_nt: TGTGCCAGCAGCACCGGACATTTCCAAGAGACCCAGTACTTC; cdr3_aa: CASSTGHFQETQYF
j_call: TRBJ2-1; v_call: TRBV6-1; clone_size: -; d_call: -; cdr3_nt: TGTGCCAGCAGTGAATCCATAGGTCGCTACAGCTCCTACAATGAGCAGTTCTTC; cdr3_aa: CASSESIGRYSSYNEQFF
j_call: TRBJ2-7; v_call: TRBV13; clone_size: -; d_call: -; cdr3_nt: TGTGCCAGCAGCTTAGTGCACAGGGGAGGCTACGAGCAGTACTTC; cdr3_aa: CASSLVHRGGYEQYF
j_call: TRBJ1-2; v_call: TRBV7-2; clone_size: -; d_call: TRBD1; cdr3_nt: TGTGCCAGCAGCACCAAACAGGGGAACTATGGCTACACCTTC; cdr3_aa: CASSTKQGNYGYTF
j_call: TRBJ1-2; v_call: TRBV5-1; clone_size: -; d_call: TRBD1; cdr3_nt: TGCGCCAGCAGCCCACAGGGGGCCGGCTATGGCTACACCTTC; cdr3_aa: CASSPQGAGYGYTF
j_call: TRBJ1-2; v_call: TRBV18; clone_size: -; d_call: -; cdr3_nt: TGTGCCAGCTCCTTGGACGGGTCTTATGGCTACACCTTC; cdr3_aa: CASSLDGSYGYTF
j_call: TRBJ2-3; v_call: TRBV19; clone_size: -; d_call: -; cdr3_nt: TGTGCCAGTAGGAACAGAGCCCAATACACAGATACGCAGTATTTT; cdr3_aa: CASRNRAQYTDTQYF
j_call: TRBJ2-5; v_call: TRBV19; clone_size: -; d_call: -; cdr3_nt: TGTGCCAGTAGTTACGGGACCCAAGAGACCCAGTACTTC; cdr3_aa: CASSYGTQETQYF
j_call: TRBJ1-1; v_call: TRBV19; clone_size: -; d_call: -; cdr3_nt: TGTGCCAGTAGGGTAAGGACCACTGAAGCTTTCTTT; cdr3_aa: CASRVRTTEAFF
j_call: TRBJ1-1; v_call: TRBV6-5; clone_size: -; d_call: -; cdr3_nt: TGTGCCAGCAGTCCGACAGAGCCGAACACTGAAGCTTTCTTT; cdr3_aa: CASSPTEPNTEAFF
j_call: TRBJ2-4; v_call: TRBV6-6; clone_size: -; d_call: -; cdr3_nt: TGTGCCAGCAGGGAGGGTAGGGCTAACATTCAGTACTTC; cdr3_aa: CASREGRANIQYF
j_call: TRBJ2-7; v_call: TRBV7-2; clone_size: once; d_call: TRBD1; cdr3_nt: TGTGCCAGCAGCCAATACGATATTTCGTTACCGGGACAGTCCTACGAGCAGTACTTC; cdr3_aa: CASSQYDISLPGQSYEQYF
j_call: TRBJ2-1; v_call: TRBV7-2; clone_size: -; d_call: -; cdr3_nt: TGTGCCAGCAGCTTAGAGGGCAGGGGAACAAACAATGAGCAGTTCTTC; cdr3_aa: CASSLEGRGTNNEQFF
j_call: TRBJ1-1; v_call: TRBV4-3; clone_size: -; d_call: -; cdr3_nt: TGCGCCAGCAGCCAACGTGCAGCGGGGGCGAACACTGAAGCTTTCTTT; cdr3_aa: CASSQRAAGANTEAFF
j_call: TRBJ2-5; v_call: TRBV7-9; clone_size: -; d_call: -; cdr3_nt: TGTGCCAGCAGCGCTCAAGAGACCCAGTACTTC; cdr3_aa: CASSAQETQYF
j_call: TRBJ1-3; v_call: TRBV19; clone_size: -; d_call: -; cdr3_nt: TGTGCCAGTAGTTCCACCACAGGGAATGGTGGAAACACCATATATTTT; cdr3_aa: CASSSTTGNGGNTIYF
j_call: TRBJ1-6; v_call: TRBV19; clone_size: -; d_call: -; cdr3_nt: TGTGCCAGTAGTATCGAGTTGCGGCTTTATAATTCACCCCTCCACTTT; cdr3_aa: CASSIELRLYNSPLHF
j_call: TRBJ1-1; v_call: TRBV6-1; clone_size: -; d_call: TRBD1; cdr3_nt: TGTGCCAGCAGTGTTAGACAGGGGGAGACTGAAGCTTTCTTT; cdr3_aa: CASSVRQGETEAFF
j_call: TRBJ1-4; v_call: TRBV18; clone_size: -; d_call: -; cdr3_nt: TGTGCCAGCTCACCGGGCGAAAAACTGTTTTTT; cdr3_aa: CASSPGEKLFF
j_call: TRBJ1-3; v_call: TRBV7-2; clone_size: once; d_call: -; cdr3_nt: TGTGCCAGCAGCTTAGCGGAGGTGGCCATCTCTGGAAACACCATATATTTT; cdr3_aa: CASSLAEVAISGNTIYF
j_call: TRBJ2-3; v_call: TRBV7-3; clone_size: -; d_call: -; cdr3_nt: TGTGCCAGCAGCTTACGCAGCATCCCCCGAGATACGCAGTATTTT; cdr3_aa: CASSLRSIPRDTQYF